This is a list of T cell receptor beta chains from one sample in a study of blood T cell repertoires in COVID-19. The protocol was immunoSEQ multiplex PCR, while the TCRdb copy is restricted to in-frame clones and leaves out a portion. Of 180,000 or so clones in the sample, roughly 88% were seen once. What was sequenced was peripheral blood. The source is a man in his 60s with acute or convalescent COVID-19. Both conserved end residues are part of each CDR3. The D gene is left open where the match is weak. Clone size appears in some rows only: once, few, many, or a class for an expanded clone.

V gene: TRBV4-2; clone size: .; J gene: TRBJ2-1; D gene: .; CDR3 protein: CASSQAAVSRADYNEQFF; CDR3 DNA: TGTGCCAGCAGCCAAGCCGCCGTATCGAGGGCTGACTACAATGAGCAGTTCTTC
V gene: TRBV11-2; clone size: .; J gene: TRBJ2-7; D gene: TRBD2; CDR3 protein: CASRSWTAGLAAGEQYF; CDR3 DNA: TGTGCCAGCAGGTCCTGGACAGCGGGACTAGCGGCGGGGGAGCAGTACTTC
V gene: TRBV19; clone size: .; J gene: TRBJ1-1; D gene: .; CDR3 protein: CASSSAGNTEAFF; CDR3 DNA: TGTGCCAGTAGTAGTGCGGGGAACACTGAAGCTTTCTTT
V gene: TRBV4-1; clone size: .; J gene: TRBJ1-5; D gene: .; CDR3 protein: CASSQDRGRFNQPQHF; CDR3 DNA: TGCGCCAGCAGCCAAGATCGAGGCCGATTCAATCAGCCCCAGCATTTT
V gene: TRBV5-4; clone size: .; J gene: TRBJ1-6; D gene: TRBD1; CDR3 protein: CASSLQGDGSPLHF; CDR3 DNA: TGTGCCAGCAGCTTACAGGGGGACGGTTCACCCCTCCACTTT
V gene: TRBV18; clone size: .; J gene: TRBJ1-2; D gene: TRBD1; CDR3 protein: CASSDSGGGYTF; CDR3 DNA: TGTGCCAGCTCAGATTCAGGGGGAGGCTACACCTTC
V gene: TRBV18; clone size: .; J gene: TRBJ2-3; D gene: TRBD2; CDR3 protein: CASSPKLAGGTDTQYF; CDR3 DNA: TGTGCCAGCTCACCAAAACTAGCGGGAGGCACAGATACGCAGTATTTT
V gene: TRBV19; clone size: .; J gene: TRBJ2-1; D gene: TRBD2; CDR3 protein: CASSVELAGNHEQFF; CDR3 DNA: TGTGCCAGTAGCGTTGAACTAGCGGGAAACCATGAGCAGTTCTTC
V gene: TRBV6-5; clone size: .; J gene: TRBJ2-3; D gene: TRBD2; CDR3 protein: CASSYSRLAGHTQYF; CDR3 DNA: TGTGCCAGCAGTTACTCGCGACTAGCGGGACATACGCAGTATTTT
V gene: TRBV19; clone size: .; J gene: TRBJ2-1; D gene: .; CDR3 protein: CASSIGVGNIHEQFF; CDR3 DNA: TGTGCCAGTAGTATAGGGGTCGGGAATATCCATGAGCAGTTCTTC
V gene: TRBV7-2; clone size: .; J gene: TRBJ2-5; D gene: .; CDR3 protein: CASSLAQHQETQYF; CDR3 DNA: TGTGCCAGCAGCTTAGCACAGCACCAAGAGACCCAGTACTTC
V gene: TRBV10-3; clone size: .; J gene: TRBJ2-2; D gene: TRBD2; CDR3 protein: CAISGYGGGSGTGELFF; CDR3 DNA: TGTGCCATCAGCGGTTACGGCGGGGGTTCGGGGACCGGGGAGCTGTTTTTT
V gene: TRBV7-7; clone size: .; J gene: TRBJ2-5; D gene: TRBD2; CDR3 protein: CASSQNSGGQETQYF; CDR3 DNA: TGTGCTAGCAGCCAAAACAGCGGGGGGCAAGAGACCCAGTACTTC
V gene: TRBV28; clone size: few; J gene: TRBJ2-1; D gene: .; CDR3 protein: CASSPEGEVSYNEQFF; CDR3 DNA: TGTGCCAGCAGTCCCGAGGGCGAGGTCTCCTACAATGAGCAGTTCTTC
V gene: TRBV28; clone size: .; J gene: TRBJ2-7; D gene: TRBD1; CDR3 protein: CASSYPRGSSYEQYF; CDR3 DNA: TGTGCCAGCAGCTATCCCAGGGGGTCATCCTACGAGCAGTACTTC
V gene: TRBV18; clone size: .; J gene: TRBJ1-5; D gene: TRBD1; CDR3 protein: CASSPWDRGPSNSNQPQHF; CDR3 DNA: TGTGCCAGCTCACCATGGGACAGGGGGCCTTCAAATAGCAATCAGCCCCAGCATTTT
V gene: TRBV20-1; clone size: .; J gene: TRBJ2-5; D gene: TRBD2; CDR3 protein: CSASVAGGLGETQYF; CDR3 DNA: TGCAGTGCTAGTGTGGCGGGAGGTTTGGGGGAGACCCAGTACTTC
V gene: TRBV3-1/TRBV3-2; clone size: .; J gene: TRBJ1-5; D gene: .; CDR3 protein: CASSHGAPQPQHF; CDR3 DNA: TGTGCCAGCAGCCATGGGGCCCCTCAGCCCCAGCATTTT
V gene: TRBV5-3; clone size: few; J gene: TRBJ1-1; D gene: .; CDR3 protein: CARSFSRVDTEAFF; CDR3 DNA: TGTGCCAGAAGCTTTTCCAGGGTCGACACTGAAGCTTTCTTT
V gene: TRBV7-2; clone size: .; J gene: TRBJ2-7; D gene: .; CDR3 protein: CASSRQAYEQYF; CDR3 DNA: TGTGCCAGCAGCAGGCAGGCCTACGAGCAGTACTTC
V gene: TRBV19; clone size: once; J gene: TRBJ2-7; D gene: .; CDR3 protein: CASRRTDAYEQYF; CDR3 DNA: TGTGCCAGTAGAAGGACTGACGCCTACGAGCAGTACTTC
V gene: TRBV10-1; clone size: once; J gene: TRBJ1-5; D gene: TRBD1; CDR3 protein: CASRDRGPHQPQHF; CDR3 DNA: TGCGCCAGCAGGGACAGGGGGCCCCATCAGCCCCAGCATTTT
V gene: TRBV11-2; clone size: .; J gene: TRBJ2-2; D gene: TRBD2; CDR3 protein: CASSWGLAGRELFF; CDR3 DNA: TGTGCCAGCAGCTGGGGACTAGCGGGACGGGAGCTGTTTTTT
V gene: TRBV19; clone size: few; J gene: TRBJ2-7; D gene: .; CDR3 protein: CAPRPGQTYEQYF; CDR3 DNA: TGTGCCCCACGGCCAGGACAGACCTACGAGCAGTACTTC
V gene: TRBV5-6; clone size: .; J gene: TRBJ1-5; D gene: TRBD1; CDR3 protein: CASSPTGGVDQPQHF; CDR3 DNA: TGTGCCAGCAGCCCTACAGGGGGCGTCGATCAGCCCCAGCATTTT